Listed below are T cell receptor beta chains from one sample, sequenced in a study of identical twins. Each CDR3 protein gets one entry after TCRdb re-called the 5' RACE reads with MiXCR. The sample includes 550,000 to 700,000 distinct CDR3 sequences, 21% of them seen just once. The same sample was also used in a study of T cells expressing NK-cell markers.

Material for sequencing was PBMCs. Every receptor here comes from a young woman in good health. The CDR3 runs from the conserved cysteine through the conserved F or W. A D gene is named only where the DNA matches it firmly. Clone size is not always given. Where it is, it says once, few, many or a class for expanded clones.

size: NA; J: TRBJ2-1; V: TRBV7-9; length: 17; D: TRBD2; DNA: TGTGCCAGCAGCAACCGACTAGCGGGGGGGCCCCACGATGAGCAGTTCTTC; CDR3: CASSNRLAGGPHDEQFF
size: NA; J: TRBJ2-7; V: TRBV9; length: 15; D: NA; DNA: TGTGCCAGCAGCCCCCGGGGACAAGGCAACTACGAGCAGTACTTC; CDR3: CASSPRGQGNYEQYF
size: NA; J: TRBJ2-4; V: TRBV11-2; length: 13; D: NA; DNA: TGTGCCAGCAGCGGACGGGACTCCGGGGTTCAGTACTTC; CDR3: CASSGRDSGVQYF
size: few; J: TRBJ1-2; V: TRBV5-1; length: 12; D: NA; DNA: TGCGCCAGCAGCCCCAGAGAAGGAACCTACACCTTC; CDR3: CASSPREGTYTF
size: few; J: TRBJ1-6; V: TRBV10-3; length: 14; D: NA; DNA: TGTGCCATCAGTGCTTCGACTGATTATTCACCCCTCCACTTT; CDR3: CAISASTDYSPLHF
size: few; J: TRBJ1-2; V: TRBV20-1; length: 14; D: TRBD1; DNA: TGCAGCGCTGAACTGACAGGGGGCGTAAATGGCTACACCTTC; CDR3: CSAELTGGVNGYTF
size: NA; J: TRBJ2-7; V: TRBV7-9; length: 15; D: TRBD2; DNA: TGTGCCAGCAGCTTAGCAAGGGGACTAGCGGGCGAGCAGTACTTC; CDR3: CASSLARGLAGEQYF
size: NA; J: TRBJ2-7; V: TRBV10-2; length: 14; D: NA; DNA: TGCGCCAGCAGTGGGAGGGACAGACCCTACGAGCAGTACTTC; CDR3: CASSGRDRPYEQYF
size: few; J: TRBJ2-2; V: TRBV20-1; length: 14; D: NA; DNA: TGCAGTGCCAGGAGAGACCGAAACACCGGGGAGCTGTTTTTT; CDR3: CSARRDRNTGELFF
size: NA; J: TRBJ1-1; V: TRBV20-1; length: 13; D: TRBD1; DNA: TGCAGTGCTCCAGGACAGGTGTCGAATGAAGCTTTCTTT; CDR3: CSAPGQVSNEAFF
size: few; J: TRBJ2-1; V: TRBV12-3/TRBV12-4; length: 15; D: TRBD2; DNA: TGTGCCAGCAGTCCCCTAGCGGGGGTCCACAATGAGCAGTTCTTC; CDR3: CASSPLAGVHNEQFF
size: NA; J: TRBJ2-5; V: TRBV20-1; length: 15; D: TRBD2; DNA: TGCAGTGCTAGAGAAGGCCCTAGCGGGGAAGAGACCCAGTACTTC; CDR3: CSAREGPSGEETQYF
size: many; J: TRBJ2-7; V: TRBV4-3; length: 16; D: TRBD2; DNA: TGCGCCAGCAGCCAAGCCGAGCGGGAGCACTCCTACGAGCAGTACTTC; CDR3: CASSQAEREHSYEQYF
size: few; J: TRBJ2-5; V: TRBV20-1; length: 13; D: NA; DNA: TGCAGTGCTAGTTCGGGGAGGCGAGAGACCCAGTACTTC; CDR3: CSASSGRRETQYF
size: NA; J: TRBJ2-1; V: TRBV10-3; length: 14; D: NA; DNA: TGTGCCATCAGTGGCGGGACAACGACGGGGGAGCAGTTCTTC; CDR3: CAISGGTTTGEQFF
size: few; J: TRBJ1-1; V: TRBV5-1; length: 13; D: TRBD1; DNA: TGCGCCAGCAGCTACGGGACAGACACTGAAGCTTTCTTT; CDR3: CASSYGTDTEAFF
size: many; J: TRBJ2-1; V: TRBV10-3; length: 14; D: TRBD1; DNA: TGTGCCATCAGTGGACAGGGGGCAAGGAATGAGCAGTTCTTC; CDR3: CAISGQGARNEQFF
size: NA; J: TRBJ1-1; V: TRBV15; length: 15; D: NA; DNA: TGTGCCACCAGCAGTCCTCGGATCATGAACACTGAAGCTTTCTTT; CDR3: CATSSPRIMNTEAFF
size: NA; J: TRBJ2-5; V: TRBV20-1; length: 12; D: TRBD2; DNA: TGCAGTGCTATAGCGGGAGCGGAGACCCAGTACTTC; CDR3: CSAIAGAETQYF
size: many; J: TRBJ2-2; V: TRBV3-1; length: 14; D: NA; DNA: TGTGCCAGCAGCCATACCAGATTCACCGGGGAGCTGTTTTTT; CDR3: CASSHTRFTGELFF
size: many; J: TRBJ2-2; V: TRBV12-3/TRBV12-4; length: 14; D: TRBD1; DNA: TGTGCCAGCAGTACGACAGGGGGCACCGGGGAGCTGTTTTTT; CDR3: CASSTTGGTGELFF
size: NA; J: TRBJ2-1; V: TRBV20-1; length: 14; D: NA; DNA: TGCAGTGCTAGGGACAGCCGCCCCAGGAATGAGCAGTTCTTC; CDR3: CSARDSRPRNEQFF
size: NA; J: TRBJ1-6; V: TRBV18; length: 15; D: TRBD1; DNA: TGTGCCAGCTCACCACAGGGGGCGATGGATTCACCCCTCCACTTT; CDR3: CASSPQGAMDSPLHF
size: NA; J: TRBJ1-2; V: TRBV5-1; length: 15; D: NA; DNA: TGCGCCAGCAGCTTGGTCTCGGTACGCGTCTATGGCTACACCTTC; CDR3: CASSLVSVRVYGYTF
size: NA; J: TRBJ2-1; V: TRBV19; length: 16; D: TRBD2; DNA: TGTGCCAGTAGTTCCTTTGGCCGGGGGGGCAAGAATGAGCAGTTCTTC; CDR3: CASSSFGRGGKNEQFF
size: NA; J: TRBJ1-1; V: TRBV11-2; length: 14; D: NA; DNA: TGTGCCAGCAGCTTAGGTCGGGGAATCACTGAAGCTTTCTTT; CDR3: CASSLGRGITEAFF
size: few; J: TRBJ1-2; V: TRBV27; length: 12; D: TRBD1; DNA: TGTGCCAGTAGGGCAGGGGGACATGGCTACACCTTC; CDR3: CASRAGGHGYTF
size: NA; J: TRBJ2-3; V: TRBV20-1; length: 14; D: NA; DNA: TGCAGTGCTAGTGGGACATTTAGCACAGATACGCAGTATTTT; CDR3: CSASGTFSTDTQYF
size: few; J: TRBJ2-7; V: TRBV5-1; length: 15; D: TRBD1; DNA: TGCGCCAGCAGCTTGGCAGGACAGGGATCCTCCGAGCAGTACTTC; CDR3: CASSLAGQGSSEQYF
size: NA; J: TRBJ2-1; V: TRBV4-2; length: 16; D: TRBD2; DNA: TGTGCCAGCAGCCAAGAAATCGGCGGGGGGGCTGGTGAGCAGTTCTTC; CDR3: CASSQEIGGGAGEQFF
size: many; J: TRBJ2-1; V: TRBV15; length: 16; D: NA; DNA: TGTGCCACCAGCAGATCTAGCGCCTCCCTCTACAATGAGCAGTTCTTC; CDR3: CATSRSSASLYNEQFF
size: few; J: TRBJ2-2; V: TRBV6-1; length: 15; D: NA; DNA: TGTGCCAGCCCAAGGGGGGCCGGCAACACCGGGGAGCTGTTTTTT; CDR3: CASPRGAGNTGELFF
size: many; J: TRBJ2-7; V: TRBV14; length: 14; D: NA; DNA: TGTGCCAGCAGCCAAGGGGATTGGGGTTACGAGCAGTACTTC; CDR3: CASSQGDWGYEQYF
size: many; J: TRBJ2-3; V: TRBV7-2; length: 10; D: NA; DNA: TGTGCCAGTGGAGAGGGAACGCAGTATTTT; CDR3: CASGEGTQYF
size: few; J: TRBJ2-2; V: TRBV24-1; length: 14; D: NA; DNA: TGTGCCACCAGTTCAAGACTGAACACCGGGGAGCTGTTTTTT; CDR3: CATSSRLNTGELFF
size: NA; J: TRBJ2-7; V: TRBV7-9; length: 15; D: TRBD2; DNA: TGTGCCAGCAGCTTAGGGCGGGGGGGCCGGGACGAGCAGTACTTC; CDR3: CASSLGRGGRDEQYF
size: NA; J: TRBJ1-5; V: TRBV15; length: 13; D: NA; DNA: TGTGCCACCAGCAGAGATGGATATCAGCCCCAGCATTTT; CDR3: CATSRDGYQPQHF
size: NA; J: TRBJ2-1; V: TRBV5-4; length: 16; D: TRBD2; DNA: TGTGCCAGCAGCCACCCCAAAGCGGGAGGGACAAATGAGCAGTTCTTC; CDR3: CASSHPKAGGTNEQFF
size: NA; J: TRBJ2-7; V: TRBV20-1; length: 14; D: TRBD2; DNA: TGCAGTGCTAGAGTACCGGGAGGGCCCTACGAGCAGTACTTC; CDR3: CSARVPGGPYEQYF
size: many; J: TRBJ2-1; V: TRBV12-3/TRBV12-4; length: 11; D: NA; DNA: TGTGCCAGCAGGGGGGTTAATGAGCAGTTCTTC; CDR3: CASRGVNEQFF
size: NA; J: TRBJ2-2; V: TRBV5-6; length: 16; D: NA; DNA: TGTGCCAGCAGCTTGAGAGGCACCACGAACACCGGGGAGCTGTTTTTT; CDR3: CASSLRGTTNTGELFF
size: many; J: TRBJ1-2; V: TRBV20-1; length: 14; D: NA; DNA: TGCAGTGCTCACATCCGGGGGCGTGACTATGGCTACACCTTC; CDR3: CSAHIRGRDYGYTF
size: few; J: TRBJ2-7; V: TRBV11-2; length: 14; D: NA; DNA: TGTGCCAGCAGCGGAGCCCCCGGCAGCTACGAGCAGTACTTC; CDR3: CASSGAPGSYEQYF
size: many; J: TRBJ2-1; V: TRBV20-1; length: 16; D: NA; DNA: TGCAGTGCTAGAGATAATCACGGGGGTCCTTACAATGAGCAGTTCTTC; CDR3: CSARDNHGGPYNEQFF
size: few; J: TRBJ1-1; V: TRBV6-5; length: 12; D: TRBD1; DNA: TGTGCCAGCGGGACAGGGGCGACTGAAGCTTTCTTT; CDR3: CASGTGATEAFF
size: NA; J: TRBJ2-1; V: TRBV4-3; length: 14; D: TRBD2; DNA: TGCGCCAGCAGCCAAGATCCGGGAGGCAATGAGCAGTTCTTC; CDR3: CASSQDPGGNEQFF
size: NA; J: TRBJ2-7; V: TRBV6-5; length: 15; D: TRBD1; DNA: TGTGCCAGCAGTAACCCGAGAGGTAGGGGGCACGAGCAGTACTTC; CDR3: CASSNPRGRGHEQYF